These 24 T cell receptor beta chains share one sample of origin, sequenced in a study of CD8+CD57+ T cells in acquired aplastic anemia. The TCR beta profiling, which covered VDJ combination and CDR3 sequence, was carried out using genomic DNA as the template. TCRdb redid the calling of the reads with MiXCR, one entry per CDR3 protein. Here the sample spans about 200,000 distinct CDR3 sequences, around 49% being singletons. Individuals selected for sequencing had exhibited CD8+CD57+ cell expansion on flow cytometry. The sample taken for sequencing was sorted CD4+, CD8+, or CD8+CD57+ T cells (not recorded which) from PBMCs. These receptors came from a human donor with aplastic anemia.

This clonotype was found a few times. V gene TRBV12-3 or TRBV12-4 combines with J gene TRBJ2-4, with 10 nucleotides matching TRBD2. V was clipped by 1 base and J by 2 bases; unmatched bases: 5. The CDR3 length is 17 residues. The CDR3 region has the DNA TGTGCCAGCAGTTTAGGGCTAGCGGGGGTAACCAAAAACATTCAGTACTTC. Protein product: CASSLGLAGVTKNIQYF.

This clonotype was counted many times. This rearrangement joins TRBV5-6 to TRBJ1-5; the D is unclear. V was pared by 1 base and J by 0 bases, with 8 bases between. The CDR3 sequence is 15 residues long. Germline V gives CDR1 SGHDT, CDR2 YYEEEE. The CDR3 region is CASSLLLDSNQPQHF. As DNA, the CDR3 is TGTGCCAGCAGCTTGTTACTAGATAGCAATCAGCCCCAGCATTTT.

This clonotype was observed a few times. V gene TRBV15 combines with J gene TRBJ2-7; D is perhaps TRBD1 or TRBD2 (6 bases each). The germline V gene encodes CDR1 LNHNV and CDR2 YYDKDF (reference sequence). The V gene lost 2 bases and the J gene lost 7 bases, with 21 bases spanning the gap. CDR3 size: 16 residues. The chain's CDR3 is CATSRSGGLAVGEQYF. DNA for the CDR3: TGTGCCACCAGCAGATCTGGGGGGCTCGCTGTGGGTGAGCAGTACTTC.

As to this clonotype: One end of the junction fails to match germline, which may point to a read error. The chain has TRBV10-2 and TRBJ1-5, with TRBD1 identical over 9 bases. The V gene's germline CDR1 is WSHSY and CDR2 SAAADI. The CDR3 contains 13 residues. CDR3 sequence (DNA): TGTGCCATCAGTGACAGGGGGAATCAGCCCCAGCATTTT. Protein: CAISDRGNQPQHF.

This clonotype was counted at least ten times. The chain joins TRBV9 to TRBJ2-5, with 9 bases that match TRBD1. CDR3 size: 14 residues. The V and J ends lost 2 bases and 4 bases, in that order; junction bases with no gene match: 3. Germline CDR1 and CDR2: SGDLS and YYNGEE. CDR3 loop: CASSVGQGRETQYF. CDR3 coding DNA: TGTGCCAGCAGCGTGGGACAGGGAAGAGAGACCCAGTACTTC.

There are a few counts of this clonotype. The chain combines TRBV6-5 with TRBJ2-1; possibly TRBD1 or TRBD2 for D (5 bases each). The CDR3 covers 15 residues. Germline V gene data show CDR1 as MNHEY and CDR2 as SVGAGI. V was clipped by 0 bases and J by 2 bases, with 8 bases between them. The CDR3 nucleotides read TGTGCCAGCAGTTACTCTGGGACGGCCTACAATGAGCAGTTCTTC. Translation: CASSYSGTAYNEQFF.

V usage is TRBV7-6 and J usage is TRBJ1-5; D ambiguous. The CDR3 contains 11 residues. In germline, CDR1 is SGHVS, CDR2 FNYEAQ. Trimming pared 2 bases from V and 9 bases from J, leaving 5 bases between. CDR3 DNA sequence: TGTGCCAGCAGCTTACCCTCGCCCCAGCATTTT. Its translation is CASSLPSPQHF.

This clonotype was detected ten times or more. The V call is TRBV24-1, the J call TRBJ2-3, with 12 bases aligning to TRBD2. Per germline, CDR1 KGHDR and CDR2 SFDVKD. After removal of 3 bases from V and 5 bases from J, the junction contained 5 bases not matched to a gene. This CDR3 has 16 amino acids. CDR3 DNA: TGTGCCACCAGTGATCCTAGCGGGGGGGCCTTAGATACGCAGTATTTT. Protein sequence: CATSDPSGGALDTQYF.

This clonotype was recorded once. This chain uses TRBV10-3 with TRBJ1-1; D may be TRBD1 (6 bases). CDR3 length equals 14 residues. V lost 6 bases to trimming and J lost 14 bases, with 25 bases between them. Looked up from germline, CDR1 is ENHRY and CDR2 is SYGVKD. The CDR3 coding sequence is TGTGCCATCAGCTTACAGGGATGGGGGTCTCCAGCCTTCTTT. Its protein is CAISLQGWGSPAFF.

V usage is TRBV7-3 and J usage is TRBJ2-1; D may be TRBD1 (5 bases). CDR1 SGHTA and CDR2 FQGTGA come from the germline V gene. The CDR3 has 16 residues. Between the trimmed V and J ends, which lost 1 base and 1 base, there was a span of 11 bases. The CDR3, as DNA: TGTGCCAGCAGCTTAAGCAGGGCGTCATCCTACAATGAGCAGTTCTTC. Its translation is CASSLSRASSYNEQFF.

This clonotype came up many times. The rearrangement joins TRBV24-1 to TRBJ1-5, with 7 bases matching TRBD1. The CDR3 consists of 15 residues. After removal of 4 bases from V and 10 bases from J, the junction contained 12 bases not matched to a gene. Germline V gene sequence: CDR1 KGHDR, CDR2 SFDVKD. The DNA of the CDR3 is TGTGCCACCAGTGAGGGGGGTCAGGGGGGAGTACCCCAGCATTTT. Translation gives CATSEGGQGGVPQHF.

This clonotype has a single count. V and J are TRBV6-6 and TRBJ2-7; weak D call: TRBD1 (6 bases). This CDR3 contains 15 residues. Germline V CDR1 and CDR2: MNHNY, SVGAGI (reference sequence). V shed 2 bases and J shed 7 bases, with 18 bases lying between them. The CDR3 here is CASSYVGGGSDEQYF. The CDR3 DNA reads TGTGCCAGCAGTTACGTAGGGGGTGGGTCGGATGAGCAGTACTTC.

This clonotype was observed at least ten times. The DNA of the CDR3 is TGTGCCACCCGATTGAGTGTCACCGGGGAGCTGTTTTTT. Encoded protein: CATRLSVTGELFF. The rearrangement uses TRBV12-3 or TRBV12-4 and TRBJ2-2; D is unclear. With 10 bases removed from V and 4 bases from J, the gap between germline ends came to 13 bases. The CDR3 has 13 residues.

V and J are TRBV15 and TRBJ1-2, with no clear D. The V and J ends lost 4 bases and 4 bases respectively, with 19 bases between them. There are 16 residues in the CDR3. Germline V gene sequence: CDR1 LNHNV, CDR2 YYDKDF (reference sequence). As DNA, the CDR3 is TGTGCCACCAGCATTAATGTAGGCAGCCCCAGCTATGGCTACACCTTC. The encoded protein is CATSINVGSPSYGYTF.

This clonotype was seen repeatedly, ten times or more. For the CDR3, the DNA is TGTGCCAGCAGCCCCCCGCGGGACCCGGGACAGGGTTCCTACGAGCAGTACTTC. It codes for CASSPPRDPGQGSYEQYF. This sequence joins TRBV7-9 and TRBJ2-7; 9 nucleotides align to TRBD1. The V segment lost 5 bases and the J segment 1 base; nucleotides outside the gene matches: 15. The CDR3 has 18 amino acids. The germline CDR1 and CDR2 sequences are SEHNR and FQNEAQ (reference sequence).

This clonotype was observed a few times. V and J are TRBV29-1 and TRBJ1-1; TRBD1 agrees at 8 bases. The CDR3 has 13 residues. Germline V CDR1 and CDR2: SQVTM, ANQGSEA. V trimming: 6 bases; J trimming: 3 bases; junction bases outside the gene matches: 6. In nucleotides, the CDR3 is TGCAGCGTCAGCAGGGGGCGAGACACTGAAGCTTTCTTT. Translation gives CSVSRGRDTEAFF.

This clonotype was seen at least ten times. This sequence joins TRBV5-1 and TRBJ2-2; D is perhaps TRBD1 (6 bases). Germline CDR1 reads SGHRS; CDR2 reads YFSETQ. The CDR3 is made up of 16 amino acids. V was clipped by 0 bases and J by 2 bases, with 11 bases between them. CDR3 sequence (DNA): TGCGCCAGCAGCTTGGGGTCGGGACAAAACACCGGGGAGCTGTTTTTT. Translating gives CASSLGSGQNTGELFF.

This clonotype was counted at least ten times. This chain links TRBV3-1 with TRBJ1-6; D is undetermined. This CDR3 comprises 15 residues. Trimming left V 1 base short and J 8 bases short, with 12 bases between. Germline lookup yields CDR1 LGHDT and CDR2 YNNKEL (reference sequence). The CDR3, as DNA: TGTGCCAGCAGCCAAGTCGCAGGTATTGATTCACCCCTCCACTTT. Translating gives CASSQVAGIDSPLHF.

The chain has TRBV5-1 and TRBJ1-1; maybe TRBD1 (5 bases). Germline V gene sequence: CDR1 SGHRS, CDR2 YFSETQ. The CDR3 spans 17 residues. V lost 0 bases to trimming and J lost 1 base, with 16 bases between them. The DNA of the CDR3 is TGCGCCAGCAGCTTGGCCTTGGGTGGCAGGGCGAACACTGAAGCTTTCTTT. This gives the protein CASSLALGGRANTEAFF.

V gene TRBV3-1 combines with J gene TRBJ2-5, with 10 bases lining up with TRBD1. Looked up from germline, CDR1 is LGHDT and CDR2 is YNNKEL (reference sequence). V lost 6 bases to trimming and J lost 4 bases; unmatched junction nucleotides: 5. The CDR3 length is 14 residues. CDR3 nucleotides: TGTGCCAGCAGAGGACAGGGGGTTCGAGAGACCCAGTACTTC. Amino acid sequence: CASRGQGVRETQYF.

This clonotype was recorded a few times. A much larger clonotype is one base distant, so this may be a read error. The V call is TRBV20-1, the J call TRBJ2-2; D may correspond to TRBD1 or TRBD2 (5 bases each). This CDR3 is 11 amino acids long. From germline, CDR1 is DFQATT and CDR2 SNEGSKA (reference sequence). With 6 bases removed from V and 6 bases from J, the gap between germline ends came to 8 bases. CDR3 region: CSALGAGELFF. The CDR3 DNA reads as TGCAGTGCCCTGGGGGCCGGGGAGCTGTTTTTT.

This clonotype was detected a few times. Since a much larger clone is just one base distant, this may be a read error. This chain connects TRBV20-1 to TRBJ2-1, with D possibly being TRBD1 or TRBD2 (7 bases each). The CDR3 loop spans 17 amino acids. Germline CDR1 reads DFQATT; CDR2 reads SNEGSKA (reference sequence). CDR3 protein: CSARDSRGGVVYNEQLF. CDR3 DNA sequence: TGCAGTGCTAGAGATTCCAGGGGGGGAGTAGTCTACAATGAGCAGCTCTTC.

This clonotype was found many times. The V and J genes are TRBV9 and TRBJ1-4; D remains unclear. This CDR3 spans 15 amino acids. The V and J ends lost 0 bases and 7 bases respectively, with 13 bases between them. Looked up from germline, CDR1 is SGDLS and CDR2 is YYNGEE. This chain's CDR3 is CASSVAAGEAEKLFF. CDR3 sequence (DNA): TGTGCCAGCAGCGTAGCTGCGGGAGAAGCTGAAAAACTGTTTTTT.

About this clonotype: An end of the junction differs from the germline gene, which may be a read error. The V and J genes are TRBV7-7 and TRBJ2-1; 7 bases align to TRBD1. The CDR3 loop spans 15 amino acids. Germline V gives CDR1 SSHAT, CDR2 FNYEAQ (reference sequence). The CDR3 DNA reads as TGTGCTAGCAGCTTAACCGGGACAGTCAACAATGAGCAGTTCTTC. Its translation: CASSLTGTVNNEQFF.